This TCR beta chain was sequenced in a study of T cells in Graves' hyperthyroidism and ophthalmopathy. Whole-study findings and limits: Most thyroid clonotypes with frequency above 0.001 were detected in blood.

Amplified TCR beta CDR3 regions came from RNA transcripts. First-round RT-PCR with HTBI primers amplified the TCR CDR3 region. TCRdb re-called the multiplex PCR reads with MiXCR, one entry per CDR3 protein. The repertoire consists of around 400,000 distinct CDR3 sequences, with around a quarter occurring once and the leading ten covering more than 60%. This clonotype occurred many times. Its specificity is unknown. This CDR3 is built from 14 residues. Trimming shortened V by 1 base and J by 4 bases, and 8 bases separated the two germline ends. Germline V gene sequence: CDR1 LGHDT, CDR2 YNNKEL (reference sequence). Hyperthyroidism of Graves' type that showed no ophthalmopathy progression within 18 months was stable.

The sequence came from a man aged 45-65 years with Graves' hyperthyroidism. Material for sequencing was blood. This chain joins TRBV3-1 and TRBJ2-1, with D perhaps given as TRBD1 or TRBD2 (6 bases each). The CDR3: CASSQAGAYNEQFF. In DNA, the CDR3 is TGTGCCAGCAGCCAAGCGGGGGCTTACAATGAGCAGTTCTTC.